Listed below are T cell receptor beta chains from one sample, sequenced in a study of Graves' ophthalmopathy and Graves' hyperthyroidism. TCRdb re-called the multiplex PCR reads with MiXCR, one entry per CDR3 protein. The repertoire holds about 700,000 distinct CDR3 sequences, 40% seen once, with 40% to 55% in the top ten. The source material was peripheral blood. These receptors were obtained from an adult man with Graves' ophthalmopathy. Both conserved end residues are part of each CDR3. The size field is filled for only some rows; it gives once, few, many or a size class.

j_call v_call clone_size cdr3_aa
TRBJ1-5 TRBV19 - CASSMRDRFSNQPQHF
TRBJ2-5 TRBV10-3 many CATSRQGADQETQYF
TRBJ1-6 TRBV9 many CASSGDGWGGHNSPLHF
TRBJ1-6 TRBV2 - CASSMGSNQPLHF
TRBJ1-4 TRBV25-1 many CASSKGQGIGKLFF
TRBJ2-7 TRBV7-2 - CASSLDRGGGYEQYF
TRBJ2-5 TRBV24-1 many CATSDTGTVQETQYF
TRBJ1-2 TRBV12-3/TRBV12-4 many CASTLQGFGYTF
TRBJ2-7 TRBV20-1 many CSAPTGYEQYF
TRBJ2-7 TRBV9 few CASSLDQDRGYEQYF
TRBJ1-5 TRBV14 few CASSQELGQPQHF
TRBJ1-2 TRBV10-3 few CASSSGQGENYGYTF
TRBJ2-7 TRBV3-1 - CASSVQASEQYF
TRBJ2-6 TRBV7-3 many CASSLAGGSGANVLTF
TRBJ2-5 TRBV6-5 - CASTSYVEGIETQYF
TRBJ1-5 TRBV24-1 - CATSSPYSNQPQHF
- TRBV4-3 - CASSPTSGNEQYF
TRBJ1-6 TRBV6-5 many CASSLMTGVRSPLHF
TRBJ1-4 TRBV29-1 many CSAMRGGQEKLFF
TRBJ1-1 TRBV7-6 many CASSLALGVNTEAFF